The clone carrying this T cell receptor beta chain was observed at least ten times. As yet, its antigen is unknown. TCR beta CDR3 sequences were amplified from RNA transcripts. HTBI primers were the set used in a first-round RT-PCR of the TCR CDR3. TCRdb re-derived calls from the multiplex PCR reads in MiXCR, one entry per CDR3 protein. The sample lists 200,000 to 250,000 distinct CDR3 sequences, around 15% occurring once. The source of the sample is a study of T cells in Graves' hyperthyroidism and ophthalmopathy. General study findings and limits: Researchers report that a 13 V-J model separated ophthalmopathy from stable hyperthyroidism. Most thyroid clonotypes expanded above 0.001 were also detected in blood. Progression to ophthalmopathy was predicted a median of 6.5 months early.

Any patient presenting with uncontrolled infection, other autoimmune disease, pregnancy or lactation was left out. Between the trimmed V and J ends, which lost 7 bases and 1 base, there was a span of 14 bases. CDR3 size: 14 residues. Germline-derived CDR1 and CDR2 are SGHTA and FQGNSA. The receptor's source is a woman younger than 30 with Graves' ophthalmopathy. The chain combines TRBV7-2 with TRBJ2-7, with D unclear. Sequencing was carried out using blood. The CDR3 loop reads CASTSPTASYEQYF. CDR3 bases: TGTGCCAGCACTTCCCCCACCGCATCCTACGAGCAGTACTTC.